A selection of T cell receptor beta chains follows, all from one sample in a study of Ad26.COV2.S vaccination and SARS-CoV-2 variants. Profiling relied on immunoSEQ multiplex PCR, and the TCRdb table lists in-frame clones only, not all of them. The sample records a few hundred thousand clones, approximately 91% being singletons. The sample consisted of peripheral blood, taken in a trial of Ad26.COV2.S vaccine versus placebo. The receptors derive from a person between 18 and 65 years old who received the Ad26.COV2.S COVID-19 vaccine or a placebo. The CDR3 runs from the conserved cysteine through the conserved F or W. D genes are given only for firm matches. Clone size is given for some rows only: seen once, a few or many times, or a class if the clone is expanded.

d_gene	v_gene	abundance	j_gene	CDR3nt	CDR3aa
TRBD1	TRBV3-1/TRBV3-2	-	TRBJ2-7	TGTGCCAGCAGGGATACAGGGGGGAAATCCTACGAGCAGTACTTC	CASRDTGGKSYEQYF
TRBD2	TRBV7-8	few	TRBJ2-7	TGTGCCAGCAGATTAGGGAGCGGGAGCTACGAGCAGTACTTC	CASRLGSGSYEQYF
-	TRBV3-1/TRBV3-2	-	TRBJ2-1	TGTGCCAGCAGCCAATATGGGGGAGGAGCCAATGAGCAGTTCTTC	CASSQYGGGANEQFF
-	TRBV28	-	TRBJ1-4	-	CASSTSDRWGEKLFF
TRBD1	TRBV5-5	-	TRBJ2-2	TGTGCCAGCAGCGTCCGGGACAGGGGGACCACCGGGGAGCTGTTTTTT	CASSVRDRGTTGELFF
-	TRBV29-1	-	TRBJ2-1	TGCAGCGTTGAGGGGCTAGGCCTCTCCTACAATGAGCAGTTCTTC	CSVEGLGLSYNEQFF
-	TRBV6-5	-	TRBJ1-5	TGTGCCAGCAGTAAACCCCTAACAGGGAATCAGCCCCAGCATTTT	CASSKPLTGNQPQHF
-	TRBV27	-	TRBJ1-6	TGTGCCAGCAGTTTATCTGCAGGGAGGGATTCACCCCTCCACTTT	CASSLSAGRDSPLHF
TRBD2	TRBV29-1	-	TRBJ2-7	TGCAGCGTTCGGTGGCGGGAGTTCTCCTACGAGCAGTACTTC	CSVRWREFSYEQYF
-	TRBV6-2/TRBV6-3	-	TRBJ2-7	TGTGCCAGCAGTAGACCGGGTCTCGGGCAGTACTTC	CASSRPGLGQYF
TRBD2	TRBV7-2	-	TRBJ2-7	TGTGCCAGCAGCTCACGACTAGCGGGGAAGCTGTACGAGCAGTACTTC	CASSSRLAGKLYEQYF
-	TRBV3-1/TRBV3-2	-	TRBJ2-2	TGTGCCAGCAGCCAAGATCCCAGGTGGCGGACCGGGGAGCTGTTTTTT	CASSQDPRWRTGELFF
-	TRBV29-1	-	TRBJ2-1	TGCAGCGTTGTGGGGAGCCGGGAAGTCGGCAATGAGCAGTTCTTC	CSVVGSREVGNEQFF
-	TRBV3-1/TRBV3-2	-	TRBJ2-2	TGTGCCAGCAGCTTATCCAGGGAGCTGTTTTTT	CASSLSRELFF
-	TRBV20-1	-	TRBJ1-6	TGCAGTGCTAGTCTGGGGGTTCGGTCACCCCTCCACTTT	CSASLGVRSPLHF
-	TRBV30	-	TRBJ2-1	TGTGCCTGGAGTTTACTATTTGGGCCCTACAATGAGCAGTTCTTC	CAWSLLFGPYNEQFF
-	TRBV27	-	TRBJ1-6	TGTGCCAGCAGTTTATGGCAGGGGAACTCACCCCTCCACTTT	CASSLWQGNSPLHF
-	TRBV6-1	few	TRBJ2-7	TGTGCCAGCAGTGAAGCGAGAGCCGTTGGGCCCCGTATAGAGCAGTACTTC	CASSEARAVGPRIEQYF
-	TRBV28	-	TRBJ2-1	TGTGCCAGCAGTCCCTACCCTACAGCGATGGACAATGAGCAGTTCTTC	CASSPYPTAMDNEQFF
-	TRBV28	once	TRBJ1-5	TGTGCCAGCAGTTCCCCGGGGGCCCTGGGTTGGCCCCAGCATTTT	CASSSPGALGWPQHF
-	TRBV28	-	TRBJ1-2	TGTGCCAGCAGTCAGAATCCGGGCGGTGGCTACACCTTC	CASSQNPGGGYTF
-	TRBV6-1	-	TRBJ2-3	TGTGCCAGCAGTGAAACGGGGGGCCCAGATACGCAGTATTTT	CASSETGGPDTQYF
TRBD1	TRBV7-9	-	TRBJ1-4	TGTGCCAGCAGCTTGCAGGGGGCGGTCAATGAAAAACTGTTTTTT	CASSLQGAVNEKLFF
-	TRBV3-1/TRBV3-2	once	TRBJ1-5	TGTGCCAGCAGCCAAGACTCACAGGTTAAAAAGCCCCAGCATTTT	CASSQDSQVKKPQHF
-	TRBV6-6	once	TRBJ2-1	TGTGCCAGCAGTTACTCAGTTCTCAATGAGCAGTTCTTC	CASSYSVLNEQFF
-	TRBV11-3	-	TRBJ2-7	TGTGCCAGCAGCCCCCAGGGGGGGCACCAGTACTTC	CASSPQGGHQYF
-	TRBV5-6	many	TRBJ1-2	TGTGCCAGCAGCTTCCGGACGCAAGGCTACACCTTC	CASSFRTQGYTF
TRBD1	TRBV12-5	-	TRBJ2-1	TGTGCTAGTGGTACCCGGACAGGGAGCTCCTACAATGAGCAGTTCTTC	CASGTRTGSSYNEQFF
TRBD1	TRBV6-5	-	TRBJ2-7	TGTGCCAGCAGTACCGGGACAGGGGGCTACGAGCAGTACTTC	CASSTGTGGYEQYF
-	TRBV30	-	TRBJ2-7	TGTGCCGCGGGCGGGACCTCCTACGAGCAGTACTTC	CAAGGTSYEQYF
-	TRBV7-2	few	TRBJ1-5	TGTGCCAGCAGCTTCTCCGGGGGCAATCAGCCCCAGCATTTT	CASSFSGGNQPQHF
-	TRBV7-9	-	TRBJ2-1	TGTGCCAGCAGACGAACCGGGACACCTTACAATGAGCAGTTCTTC	CASRRTGTPYNEQFF
-	TRBV10-2	once	TRBJ2-7	TGCGCCAGCAGTGAGCTTACTCCAGCTGGCCTGCCCTACGAGCAGTACTTC	CASSELTPAGLPYEQYF
TRBD1	TRBV28	-	TRBJ2-1	TGTGCCAGCACCGGGACAGGGGAATACGGTGAGCAGTTCTTC	CASTGTGEYGEQFF
TRBD2	TRBV5-4	-	TRBJ2-7	TGTGCCAGCAGCTTGGCCGGGTCGGGAGGGCCCTACGAGCAGTACTTC	CASSLAGSGGPYEQYF
-	TRBV30	-	TRBJ1-1	TGTGCCTGGGGGGACTTTGGGGGCACTGAAGCTTTCTTT	CAWGDFGGTEAFF
-	TRBV21-1	-	TRBJ1-2	TGTGCCAGCAGCAAAGGGGAGCCGGCCGGCTACACCTTC	CASSKGEPAGYTF
TRBD1	TRBV5-1	-	TRBJ2-7	TGCGCCAGCAGCGTGACAGGGTCCTACGAGCAGTACTTC	CASSVTGSYEQYF
-	TRBV11-3	-	TRBJ2-4	TGTGCCAGCAGCTTAGATCCTGTAGGGGCCCAGTCCATTCAGTACTTC	CASSLDPVGAQSIQYF
-	TRBV5-6	-	TRBJ1-1	TGTGCCAGCAGCTTAGGAGTGAACACTGAAGCTTTCTTT	CASSLGVNTEAFF
TRBD2	TRBV6-5	-	TRBJ2-1	TGTGCCAGCAGAACACTAGCGGGCAACAATGAGCAGTTCTTC	CASRTLAGNNEQFF
-	TRBV4-3	-	TRBJ1-1	TGCGCCAGCAGCCAAACTCCAGGGGTGCGAGTGACTGAAGCTTTCTTT	CASSQTPGVRVTEAFF